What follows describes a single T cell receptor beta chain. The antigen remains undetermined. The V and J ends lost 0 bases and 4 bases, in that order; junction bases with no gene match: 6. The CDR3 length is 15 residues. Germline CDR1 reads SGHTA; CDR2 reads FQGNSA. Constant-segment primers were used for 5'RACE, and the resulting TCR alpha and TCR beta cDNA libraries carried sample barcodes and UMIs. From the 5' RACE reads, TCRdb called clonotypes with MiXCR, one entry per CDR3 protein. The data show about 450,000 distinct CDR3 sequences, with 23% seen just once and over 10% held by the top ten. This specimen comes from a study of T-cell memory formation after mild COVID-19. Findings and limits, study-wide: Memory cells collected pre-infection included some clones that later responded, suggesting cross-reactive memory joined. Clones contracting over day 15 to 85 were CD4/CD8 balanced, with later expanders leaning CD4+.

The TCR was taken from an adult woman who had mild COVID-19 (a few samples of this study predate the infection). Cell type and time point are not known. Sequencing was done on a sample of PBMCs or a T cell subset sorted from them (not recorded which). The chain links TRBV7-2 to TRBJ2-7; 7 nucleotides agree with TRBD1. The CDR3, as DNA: TGTGCCAGCAGCTTAGCGGGGGACAGATTATACGAGCAGTACTTC. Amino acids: CASSLAGDRLYEQYF.